This TCR beta chain was retrieved from a study of T cells after yellow fever vaccination. With 1 base removed from V and 1 base from J, the gap between germline ends came to 10 bases. In germline, CDR1 is SGHVS, CDR2 FNYEAQ. This CDR3 region has 15 residues. Study-wide results and caveats: Reappearance after the booster was observed for most primary-vaccination clones (more than 95% CD4, over 70% CD8).

This clonotype was seen at least ten times. What it recognizes is unknown. TCR cDNA was made by 5'RACE template switching, adding a universal primer site and UMIs. A single record per CDR3 protein comes from TCRdb applying MiXCR to the 5' RACE reads. The sample includes more than 65,000 distinct CDR3 sequences, approximately 6.2% of them seen just once. The rearrangement uses TRBV7-6 and TRBJ1-1; unclear D gene. This receptor was taken from a man between 18 and 29 years old who received the YFV17D yellow fever vaccine. Sequences were derived from CD4+ T cells sorted from PBMCs, sampled less than 16 days after the first yellow fever vaccination. This CDR3 reads CASSLGGDKNTEAFF. In DNA, the CDR3 is TGTGCCAGCAGCTTAGGGGGAGACAAGAACACTGAAGCTTTCTTT.